This T cell receptor beta chain was observed in a study of shared T cell receptors in the human thymus. The CDR3 spans 14 residues. Germline CDR1 SGHAT, CDR2 FQNNGV. V lost 6 bases to trimming and J lost 4 bases, with 13 bases between them. The repertoire was sequenced with immunoSEQ multiplex PCR; TCRdb's copy has only in-frame clones and lacks some. The table includes about 540,000 clones, 78% detected once. This sample also belongs to another study, concerning human thymus T cells. That work contributes: Resections that were taken during corrective heart surgery supplied the thymus tissue.

The chain recombines TRBV11-2 with TRBJ2-1; D is perhaps TRBD2 (5 bases). This TCR was recovered from a boy under two years old with a congenital heart defect. Sequences were obtained from thymocytes. The CDR3 coding sequence is TGTGCCAGCAGTATCACGGACTGTTACAATGAGCAGTTCTTC. This codes for CASSITDCYNEQFF.